One T cell receptor beta chain is described in this entry. Original methodology: Using reference gene primer amplification, nucleated cell counts were estimated. Sequenced by immunoSEQ multiplex PCR; TCRdb stores in-frame clones only, minus some. V, J and clone size are those of that table, while D and trimming were read from the DNA. This table holds 140,000 or so clones, around 81% found once. The source of the sample is a study of blood T cell repertoires in COVID-19. Germline lookup yields CDR1 MNHEY and CDR2 SMNVEV (reference sequence). Trimming shortened V by 6 bases and J by 3 bases, and 24 bases separated the two germline ends. The CDR3 is 17 residues long.

The TCR was taken from a human donor in a cohort sampled during active COVID-19. Sample: peripheral blood. The chain has TRBV27 and TRBJ2-7; a possible D gene is TRBD2 (5 bases). The CDR3 protein is CASRALGRGSSVYEQYF. CDR3 DNA sequence: TGTGCCAGCAGAGCCCTAGGCCGGGGATCCTCTGTCTACGAGCAGTACTTC.